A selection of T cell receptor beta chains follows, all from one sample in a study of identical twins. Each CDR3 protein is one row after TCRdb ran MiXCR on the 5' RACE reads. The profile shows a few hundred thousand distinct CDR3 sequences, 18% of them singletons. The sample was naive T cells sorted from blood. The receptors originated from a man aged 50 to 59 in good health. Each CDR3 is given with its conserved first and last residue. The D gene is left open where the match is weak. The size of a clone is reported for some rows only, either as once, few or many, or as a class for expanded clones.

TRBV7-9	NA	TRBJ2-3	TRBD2	CASRAGGPIDTQYF	TGTGCCAGCAGAGCGGGGGGCCCCATAGATACGCAGTATTTT
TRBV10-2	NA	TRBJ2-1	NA	CASRDGGNEQFF	TGCGCCAGCAGGGACGGGGGCAATGAGCAGTTCTTC
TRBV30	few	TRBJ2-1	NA	CAWCTTSSYNEQFF	TGTGCCTGGTGTACGACCAGCTCCTACAATGAGCAGTTCTTC
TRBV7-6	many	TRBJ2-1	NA	CASSKLQEGGYNEQFF	TGTGCCAGCAGCAAGCTCCAGGAGGGCGGGTACAATGAGCAGTTCTTC
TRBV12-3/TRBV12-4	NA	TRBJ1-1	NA	CASSQRGAGLPNTEAFF	TGTGCCAGCAGTCAAAGGGGGGCAGGGCTACCGAACACTGAAGCTTTCTTT
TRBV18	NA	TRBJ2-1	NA	CASSPPRREFYNEQFF	TGTGCCAGCTCACCACCACGACGGGAGTTCTACAATGAGCAGTTCTTC
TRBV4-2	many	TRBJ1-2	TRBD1	CASSQASDRGRGHGYTF	TGTGCCAGCAGCCAAGCATCGGACAGGGGGCGTGGGCATGGCTACACCTTC
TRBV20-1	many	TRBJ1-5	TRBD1	CSVRQGLSNQPQHF	TGCAGTGTCAGACAGGGTCTTAGCAATCAGCCCCAGCATTTT
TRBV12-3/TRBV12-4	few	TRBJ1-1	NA	CASSFVSAEAFF	TGTGCCAGCAGTTTTGTTTCGGCTGAAGCTTTCTTT
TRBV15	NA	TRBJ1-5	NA	CATSRALGVGQPQHF	TGTGCCACCAGCAGAGCATTGGGGGTCGGCCAGCCCCAGCATTTT
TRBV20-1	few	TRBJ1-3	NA	CSARDTARTVPNTIYF	TGCAGTGCTAGAGATACGGCCCGGACAGTGCCAAACACCATATATTTT
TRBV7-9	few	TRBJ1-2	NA	CASSGSPLRRSYGYTF	TGTGCCAGCAGCGGAAGTCCTCTCAGGAGAAGCTATGGCTACACCTTC
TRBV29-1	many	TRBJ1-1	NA	CSVEGRQMNTEAFF	TGCAGCGTTGAAGGCAGACAGATGAACACTGAAGCTTTCTTT
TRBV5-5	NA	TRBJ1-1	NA	CASSLLQGSNTEAFF	TGTGCCAGCAGCTTGTTACAGGGCTCAAACACTGAAGCTTTCTTT
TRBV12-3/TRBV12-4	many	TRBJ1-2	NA	CASTLELDNNYGYTF	TGTGCCAGCACCCTCGAATTAGACAATAACTATGGCTACACCTTC
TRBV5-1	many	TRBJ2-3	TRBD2	CASSLVGTSGISDTQYF	TGCGCCAGCAGCTTGGTCGGGACTAGCGGTATTTCAGATACGCAGTATTTT
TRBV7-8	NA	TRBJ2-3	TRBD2	CASSHQLAGVIDTQYF	TGTGCCAGCAGCCACCAACTAGCGGGAGTAATAGATACGCAGTATTTT
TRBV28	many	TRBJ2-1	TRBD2	CATRGGGGNEQFF	TGTGCCACCCGGGGCGGGGGGGGCAATGAGCAGTTCTTC
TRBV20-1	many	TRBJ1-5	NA	CSVNRGGNQPQHF	TGCAGTGTCAATCGGGGGGGGAATCAGCCCCAGCATTTT
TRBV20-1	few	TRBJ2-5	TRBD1	CSARDGQGSRETQYF	TGCAGTGCTAGAGACGGACAGGGGAGTAGAGAGACCCAGTACTTC
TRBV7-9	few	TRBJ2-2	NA	CASSLIRPISNTGELFF	TGTGCCAGCAGCTTAATCCGACCCATATCGAACACCGGGGAGCTGTTTTTT
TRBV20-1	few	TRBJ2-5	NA	CSDKGDETQYF	TGCAGTGATAAGGGAGACGAGACCCAGTACTTC
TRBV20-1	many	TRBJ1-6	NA	CSARAGSSYNSPLHF	TGCAGTGCCCGCGCTGGGAGCTCCTATAATTCACCCCTCCACTTT
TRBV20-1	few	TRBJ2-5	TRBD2	CSATTSGWYQETQYF	TGCAGTGCTACGACTAGCGGATGGTACCAAGAGACCCAGTACTTC
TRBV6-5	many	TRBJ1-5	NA	CASSYGPHQPQHF	TGTGCCAGCAGCTACGGTCCGCATCAGCCCCAGCATTTT
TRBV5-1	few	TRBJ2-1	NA	CASSLAGETYNEQFF	TGCGCCAGCAGCTTGGCAGGGGAAACCTACAATGAGCAGTTCTTC
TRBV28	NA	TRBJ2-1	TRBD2	CASIQRTSGTYNEQFF	TGTGCCAGCATCCAAAGGACTAGCGGGACCTACAATGAGCAGTTCTTC
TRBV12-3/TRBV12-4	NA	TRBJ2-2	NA	CASRQGSGELFF	TGTGCCAGCAGACAGGGTTCCGGGGAGCTGTTTTTT
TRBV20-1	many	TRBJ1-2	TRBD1	CSASDRTGAYGYTF	TGCAGTGCCAGTGACCGGACAGGGGCCTATGGCTACACCTTC
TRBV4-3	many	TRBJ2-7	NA	CASSQGQDPSYEQYF	TGCGCCAGCAGCCAAGGACAGGATCCATCCTACGAGCAGTACTTC
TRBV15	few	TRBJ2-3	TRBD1	CATSRNRGRADTQYF	TGTGCCACCAGCAGGAACAGGGGAAGGGCAGATACGCAGTATTTT
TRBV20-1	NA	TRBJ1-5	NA	CSARGPGGTEPQHF	TGCAGTGCTAGAGGTCCCGGGGGAACGGAGCCCCAGCATTTT
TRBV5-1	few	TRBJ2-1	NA	CASSLVLGGEQFF	TGCGCCAGCAGCTTGGTTTTGGGGGGTGAGCAGTTCTTC
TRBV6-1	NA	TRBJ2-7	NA	CASSEAYFFSEQYF	TGTGCCAGCAGTGAGGCATACTTTTTCTCCGAGCAGTACTTC